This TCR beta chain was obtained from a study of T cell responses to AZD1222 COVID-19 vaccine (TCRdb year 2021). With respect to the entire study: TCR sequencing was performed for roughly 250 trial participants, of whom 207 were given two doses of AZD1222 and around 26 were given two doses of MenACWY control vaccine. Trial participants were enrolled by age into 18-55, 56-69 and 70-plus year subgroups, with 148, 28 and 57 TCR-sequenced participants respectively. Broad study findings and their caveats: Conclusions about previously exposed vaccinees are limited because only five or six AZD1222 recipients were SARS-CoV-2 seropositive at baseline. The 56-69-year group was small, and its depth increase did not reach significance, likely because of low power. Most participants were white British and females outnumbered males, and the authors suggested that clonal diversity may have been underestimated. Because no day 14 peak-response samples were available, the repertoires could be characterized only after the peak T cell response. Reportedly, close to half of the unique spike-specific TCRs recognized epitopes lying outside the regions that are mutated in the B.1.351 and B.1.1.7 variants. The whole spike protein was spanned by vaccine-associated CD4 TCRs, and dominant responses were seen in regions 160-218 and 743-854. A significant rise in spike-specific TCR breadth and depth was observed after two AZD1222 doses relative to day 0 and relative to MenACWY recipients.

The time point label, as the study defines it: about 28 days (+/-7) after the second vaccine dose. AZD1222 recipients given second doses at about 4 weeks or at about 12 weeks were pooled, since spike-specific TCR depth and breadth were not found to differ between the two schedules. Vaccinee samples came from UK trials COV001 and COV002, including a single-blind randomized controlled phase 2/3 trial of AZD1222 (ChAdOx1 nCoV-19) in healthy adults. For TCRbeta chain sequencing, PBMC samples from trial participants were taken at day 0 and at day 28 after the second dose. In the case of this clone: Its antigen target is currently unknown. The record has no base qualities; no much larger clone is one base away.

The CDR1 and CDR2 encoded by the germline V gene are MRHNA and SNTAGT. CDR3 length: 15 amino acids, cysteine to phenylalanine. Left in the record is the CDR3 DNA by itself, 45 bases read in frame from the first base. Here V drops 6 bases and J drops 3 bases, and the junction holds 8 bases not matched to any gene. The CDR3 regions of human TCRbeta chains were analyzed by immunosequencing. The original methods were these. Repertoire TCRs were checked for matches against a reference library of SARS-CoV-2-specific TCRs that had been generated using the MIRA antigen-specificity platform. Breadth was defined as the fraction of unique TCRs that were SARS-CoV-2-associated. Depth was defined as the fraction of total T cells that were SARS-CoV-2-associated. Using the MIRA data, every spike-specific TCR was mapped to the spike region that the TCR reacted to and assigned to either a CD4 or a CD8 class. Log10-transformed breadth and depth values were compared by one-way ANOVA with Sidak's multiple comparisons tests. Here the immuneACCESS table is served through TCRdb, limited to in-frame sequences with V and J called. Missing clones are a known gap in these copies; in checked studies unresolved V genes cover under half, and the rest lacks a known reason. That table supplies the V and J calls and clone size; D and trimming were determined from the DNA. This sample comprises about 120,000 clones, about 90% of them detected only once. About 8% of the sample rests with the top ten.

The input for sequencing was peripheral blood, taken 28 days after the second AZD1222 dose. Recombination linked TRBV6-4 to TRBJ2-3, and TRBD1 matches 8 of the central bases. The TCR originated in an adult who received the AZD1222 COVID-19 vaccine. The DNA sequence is TGTGCCAGCAGCAAGGGACAGGTTGGGACAGATACGCAGTATTTT. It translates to CASSKGQVGTDTQYF.